These 32 T cell receptor beta chains share one sample of origin, sequenced in a study of molecular identifiers for immune sequencing clone quantification. TCRdb reprocessed the PCR reads via MiXCR and lists one record per CDR3 protein. The sample lists some 320,000 distinct CDR3 sequences, 20% to 25% occurring once. The sample consisted of naive CD8+ T cells from blood, with Jurkat cell RNA spiked in. As to subset: FACS-sorted CD8+CD4-CCR7+CD45RA+ naive T cells. The receptors stem from a human donor in good health. Some libraries in this study had Jurkat cell RNA spiked in.

This clonotype occurred many times. This chain links TRBV5-1 with TRBJ2-5; D is ambiguous. The CDR3 is 15 residues long. The germline V and J ends were trimmed by 0 bases and 1 base, with 10 bases remaining between them. Germline-derived CDR1 and CDR2 are SGHRS and YFSETQ. CDR3 nucleotide sequence: TGCGCCAGCAGCTTGGCGGAGATAGGCCAAGAGACCCAGTACTTC. Translated: CASSLAEIGQETQYF.

This clonotype was counted ten times or more. V gene TRBV21-1 combines with J gene TRBJ2-3; the DNA was not compared with TRBD2, the D call given in the table. TRBV21-1 is assigned pseudogene status. This CDR3 comprises 17 residues. Written as DNA, the CDR3 is TGTGCCAGCAGCAAGGCCCGACTAGCGGGGACCACAGATACGCAGTATTTT. It is translated as CASSKARLAGTTDTQYF.

There are many counts of this clonotype. This chain links TRBV12-3 or TRBV12-4 with TRBJ2-1, with D perhaps TRBD2 (7 bases). This CDR3 has 14 amino acids. V lost 7 bases and J lost 5, with 15 bases in between. The CDR3 sequence: CASTTGGRDNEQFF. As DNA, the CDR3 is TGTGCCAGCACCACCGGGGGGCGCGACAATGAGCAGTTCTTC.

In its sample, this clonotype was seen many times. The CDR3 reads CASSLLGDNEQFF. In DNA form, the CDR3 reads TGTGCCAGCAGCTTACTGGGAGACAATGAGCAGTTCTTC. The V call is TRBV7-3, the J call TRBJ2-1; D possibly corresponds to TRBD2 (5 bases). The germline V gene encodes CDR1 SGHTA and CDR2 FQGTGA. The V end was cut by 2 bases, the J end by 5 bases, with 7 bases between. CDR3 length: 13 amino acids.

In its sample, this clonotype was seen many times. The chain recombines TRBV19 with TRBJ2-3, with D possibly being TRBD2 (5 bases). Germline CDR1 and CDR2: LNHDA and SQIVND (reference sequence). The length of the CDR3 is 13 residues. Trimming pared 10 bases from V and 4 bases from J, leaving 15 bases between. CDR3 nucleotides: TGTGCCACCTCCCCGGGGAACCCAGATACGCAGTATTTT. Protein product: CATSPGNPDTQYF.

This clonotype was counted ten times or more. The chain combines TRBV4-1 with TRBJ1-2; 7 bases map to TRBD1. This CDR3 has 18 residues. The germline V gene has CDR1 MGHRA and CDR2 YSYEKL. After removal of 0 bases from V and 2 bases from J, the junction contained 12 bases not matched to a gene. This CDR3 is CASSQEEGAFVGNYGYTF. In DNA form, the CDR3 reads TGCGCCAGCAGCCAAGAGGAGGGGGCGTTTGTGGGGAACTATGGCTACACCTTC.

Of note for this clonotype: A read error is possible here, since a much larger clone lies one base away. This chain links TRBV5-1 with TRBJ1-2; possible D gene TRBD1, 5 bases. Germline V gene sequence: CDR1 SGHRS, CDR2 YFSETQ. The CDR3 length is 15 residues. The CDR3 DNA reads TGCACCAGCAGCTTGGGTCCGGACATACCCTATGGCTACACCTTC. Residues: CTSSLGPDIPYGYTF.

J is TRBJ2-3 and V is TRBV21-1; whether TRBD1, the table's D call, matches the DNA was not checked. TRBV21-1 is a pseudogene segment. The CDR3 contains 20 residues. The CDR3 nucleotides are TGTGCCAGCAGCACAGAGGACAGGGCTGGGCCTCTCGGGGGCACAGATACGCAGTATTTT. This translates into CASSTEDRAGPLGGTDTQYF.

The table lists this clonotype with a few counts. The junction shows a germline mismatch at one end, possibly a read error. This CDR3 reads CASGFGTGGLDEQFF. In DNA, the CDR3 is TGTGCCAGCGGTTTCGGGACAGGGGGCCTGGATGAGCAGTTCTTC. The chain links TRBV27 to TRBJ2-1; TRBD1 agrees at 12 bases. CDR3 length equals 15 residues. Germline CDR1 is MNHEY and CDR2 is SMNVEV (reference sequence).

In this sample, this clonotype turned up many times. The chain recombines TRBV28 with TRBJ1-4; D is perhaps TRBD1 (5 bases). Looked up from germline, CDR1 is MDHEN and CDR2 is SYDVKM. The CDR3 has 16 residues. The V end lost 4 bases, the J end lost 0 bases, and 12 bases lay between the germline ends. CDR3 amino acids: CASSSSWGATNEKLFF. In DNA, the CDR3 is TGTGCCAGCAGTTCTTCCTGGGGGGCAACTAATGAAAAACTGTTTTTT.

This clonotype has a count of ten or more. CDR3 coding DNA: TGTGCCAGCAGCTTTCCCGGGACCTTGAACACCGGGGAGCTGTTTTTT. It yields the protein CASSFPGTLNTGELFF. The chain couples TRBV7-9 to TRBJ2-2; D is tentatively TRBD1 or TRBD2 (5 bases each). Trimming took off 3 bases at V and 1 base at J, with 12 bases between the two ends. Germline CDR1 reads SEHNR; CDR2 reads FQNEAQ (reference sequence). The CDR3 contains 16 residues.

This clonotype came up many times. The genes are TRBV7-9 and TRBJ2-7, with D possibly TRBD1 on 5 matching bases. The V end was cut by 5 bases, the J end by 2 bases, with 13 bases between. The germline gives CDR1 SEHNR, CDR2 FQNEAQ (reference sequence). The CDR3 is 14 amino acids. CDR3 sequence (DNA): TGTGCCAGCAGCCCGCCCGACAGACCCTACGAGCAGTACTTC. Translated: CASSPPDRPYEQYF.

This clonotype has a count of ten or more. This chain uses TRBV9 with TRBJ1-1; 8 nucleotides match TRBD1. This CDR3 is 15 amino acids long. Losses at the gene ends were 3 bases for V and 4 bases for J; bases not matched to a gene: 8. The germline CDR1 and CDR2 sequences are SGDLS and YYNGEE. The DNA for the CDR3 is TGTGCCAGCAGCGCAGACAGGGGATGGGGCACTGAAGCTTTCTTT. This codes for CASSADRGWGTEAFF.

In this sample, this clonotype turned up many times. The chain has TRBV28 and TRBJ2-7, with D uncertain. The length of the CDR3 is 13 residues. CDR1 and CDR2 from the germline V gene are MDHEN and SYDVKM. V lost 5 bases to trimming and J lost 1 base, with 9 bases between them. The CDR3 loop is CASSPHPSYEQYF. CDR3 in DNA: TGTGCCAGCAGTCCGCACCCGTCCTACGAGCAGTACTTC. The whole variable domain, filled in from reference TRBV28 and TRBJ2-7, reads DVKVTQSSRYLVKRTGEKVFLECVQDMDHENMFWYRQDPGLGLRLIYFSYDVKMKEKGDIPEGYSVSREKKERFSLILESASTNQTSMYLCASSPHPSYEQYFGPGTRLTVT.

This clonotype was seen at least ten times. This rearrangement joins TRBV29-1 to TRBJ1-3; 7 bases map to TRBD1. This CDR3 contains 14 residues. Germline V gives CDR1 SQVTM, CDR2 ANQGSEA. V lost 5 bases, J lost 2 bases, and 6 bases stayed unmatched. The CDR3 is CSVQGGPTGNTIYF. CDR3 coding DNA: TGCAGCGTTCAGGGGGGCCCTACTGGAAACACCATATATTTT.

This clonotype was detected ten times or more. The V and J genes are TRBV27 and TRBJ1-2; D call uncertain. The CDR3 spans 15 residues. Germline CDR1 reads MNHEY; CDR2 reads SMNVEV (reference sequence). V lost 5 bases and J lost 8, with 21 bases in between. The CDR3 nucleotides read TGTGCCAGCAGTCTCCGCCCGATGCTACCGAAAGGCTACACCTTC. Translated: CASSLRPMLPKGYTF.

This chain links TRBV20-1 with TRBJ2-5, with 10 nucleotides matching TRBD1. V was clipped by 7 bases and J by 5 bases; unmatched bases: 13. Germline V lookup: CDR1 DFQATT, CDR2 SNEGSKA (reference sequence). The CDR3 runs to 15 residues. CDR3 in DNA: TGCAGTGGGGACTCGACAGGGGGCTCGTGGGAGACCCAGTACTTC. Protein sequence: CSGDSTGGSWETQYF.

In regard to this clonotype: A read error may be the cause here, since a much bigger clone is one base away. This sequence joins TRBV4-1 and TRBJ2-2, with D perhaps TRBD2 (5 bases). Germline CDR1 is MGHRA and CDR2 is YSYEKL. The CDR3 is made up of 14 amino acids. The CDR3 DNA reads as TGCGCCAGCAGCCAAGCTTTGAACACCGGGGAGCTGCTTTTT. It is translated as CASSQALNTGELLF.

Only a few counts were recorded for this clonotype. The chain couples TRBV4-3 to TRBJ1-5, with unresolved D. Trimming removed 0 bases from V and 4 bases from J, with 10 bases in between. Germline CDR1 LGHNA, CDR2 YSLEER. This CDR3 region has 15 residues. CDR3 protein: CASSQDMAGNQPQHF. CDR3 coding DNA: TGCGCCAGCAGCCAAGATATGGCAGGTAATCAGCCCCAGCATTTT.

This clonotype was counted a few times. The chain combines TRBV27 with TRBJ2-3; TRBD1 aligns across 8 bases. V dropped 6 bases and J dropped 10; count of bases not matched to a gene: 12. This CDR3 has 14 residues. In germline, CDR1 is MNHEY, CDR2 SMNVEV (reference sequence). The CDR3 DNA reads as TGTGCCAGCAGCAAGCAGGGGGCCCTTATAGCGCAGTATTTT. Its protein product is CASSKQGALIAQYF.

Regarding this clonotype: Since a much larger clone is just one base distant, this may be a read error. The chain carries TRBV14 and TRBJ2-7; D call uncertain. In germline, CDR1 is SGHDN, CDR2 FVKESK. The length of the CDR3 is 12 residues. CDR3 region: CASSPAPGDQHF. CDR3 in DNA: TGTGCCAGCAGCCCCGCCCCCGGTGATCAGCACTTC.

The chain has TRBV7-9 and TRBJ2-5, with 8 bases lining up with TRBD2. Trimming cost V 2 bases and J 4 bases; bases outside gene matches: 9. Germline CDR1 and CDR2: SEHNR and FQNEAQ (reference sequence). The CDR3 totals 16 residues. This CDR3 is CASSLTASGFRETQYF. CDR3 nucleotide sequence: TGTGCCAGCAGCTTAACGGCTAGCGGGTTTCGAGAGACCCAGTACTTC.

This clonotype has at least ten counts. The CDR3 loop reads CAWSVGTGTEAFF. The CDR3 bases are TGTGCCTGGAGTGTTGGAACGGGCACTGAAGCTTTCTTT. J is TRBJ1-1 and V is TRBV30; no definite D call. The CDR3 length is 13 residues. From germline, CDR1 is GTSNPN and CDR2 SVGIG (reference sequence). V was clipped by 0 bases and J by 4 bases, with 9 bases between them.

This clonotype showed up just a few times. The chain recombines TRBV3-1 with TRBJ2-7, with 10 bases identical to TRBD2. The V gene end was trimmed by 5 bases and the J gene end by 2 bases; junction bases not matched to a gene: 6. The CDR3 is 15 amino acids. Germline assignment: CDR1 LGHDT and CDR2 YNNKEL (reference sequence). The CDR3 sequence: CASSSSGSSPYEQYF. CDR3 sequence (DNA): TGTGCCAGCAGCTCTAGCGGGAGTTCTCCCTACGAGCAGTACTTC.

Concerning this clonotype: This sequence may be a read error, since a much larger clone differs from it by one base. The V and J genes are TRBV20-1 and TRBJ2-7, with 7 positions matching TRBD2. The CDR3 totals 16 residues. CDR1 and CDR2 (germline): DFQATT, SNEGSKA (reference sequence). The CDR3 nucleotides are TGCAGTGCTAGAGAGGGAGAAGCGGGGATCTCCTACAAGCAGTACTTC. Protein sequence: CSAREGEAGISYKQYF.

This clonotype appeared many times. The chain combines TRBV7-6 with TRBJ2-3; D is perhaps TRBD1 or TRBD2 (5 bases each). V dropped 4 bases and J dropped 2 bases, with 13 bases sitting between them. CDR1 SGHVS and CDR2 FNYEAQ come from the germline V gene. There are 15 residues in the CDR3. CDR3 sequence (DNA): TGTGCCAGCAGCTATGAGGGGACCCTCACAGATACGCAGTATTTT. This encodes CASSYEGTLTDTQYF.

V usage is TRBV4-3 and J usage is TRBJ1-1, with a tentative D call TRBD1 (6 bases). CDR1 LGHNA and CDR2 YSLEER come from the germline V gene. V gave up 0 bases and J gave up 3 bases, with 17 bases separating them. The CDR3 consists of 17 residues. The CDR3 DNA is TGCGCCAGCAGCCAAGATGGGTTAGGGGGGGGGGACACTGAAGCTTTCTTT. Protein sequence: CASSQDGLGGGDTEAFF.

This clonotype was seen repeatedly, ten times or more. The chain recombines TRBV28 with TRBJ2-7; possibly TRBD1 or TRBD2 for D (6 bases each). Germline-derived CDR1 and CDR2 are MDHEN and SYDVKM. The CDR3 consists of 14 residues. Trimming removed 6 bases at V and 4 bases at J, with 16 bases between. The CDR3 nucleotides read TGTGCCAGCAGGGCTTCGGGGGCCTATTACGAGCAGTACTTC. Translation: CASRASGAYYEQYF.

V usage is TRBV27 and J usage is TRBJ2-3, with 7 bases aligning to TRBD2. CDR1 is MNHEY and CDR2 is SMNVEV in the germline V gene (reference sequence). With 2 bases clipped from V and 4 bases from J, the junction kept 9 bases outside the gene matches. There are 16 residues in the CDR3. Here the CDR3 DNA reads TGTGCCAGCAGTTTAGTAGCGGGTAACGAGGCAGATACGCAGTATTTT. It is translated as CASSLVAGNEADTQYF.

This clonotype was picked up many times. V usage is TRBV7-2 and J usage is TRBJ1-3; no firm D call. The CDR3 consists of 11 residues. Germline CDR1 is SGHTA and CDR2 is FQGNSA. V was trimmed by 5 bases and J by 4 bases, leaving 3 bases between them. The CDR3 bases are TGTGCCAGCAGCCCGGGAAACACCATATATTTT. Its translation: CASSPGNTIYF.

This clonotype was found many times. The chain has TRBV6-2 or TRBV6-3 and TRBJ1-2; no definite D call. CDR1 MNHEY and CDR2 SVGEGT come from the germline V gene. The CDR3 is made up of 13 amino acids. With 6 bases removed from V and 2 bases from J, the gap between germline ends came to 10 bases. The CDR3 DNA reads TGTGCCAGCAGGACAAGTGAGAACTATGGCTACACCTTC. Protein product: CASRTSENYGYTF.

On this clonotype: This clone may be a read error of a much larger clone one base away. The chain carries TRBV6-6 and TRBJ2-3, with D possibly being TRBD1 or TRBD2 (6 bases each). The CDR3 is made up of 16 amino acids. Germline-derived CDR1 and CDR2 are MNHNY and SVGAGI (reference sequence). The CDR3 protein is CASSPSFRGPGDTQSF. The DNA for the CDR3 is TGTGCCAGCAGTCCATCTTTTCGGGGGCCGGGCGATACGCAGTCTTTT.